The 10 T cell receptor beta chains below all came from one sample that was sequenced in a study of CD8 T cells in ankylosing spondylitis. Their antigen targets remain unknown. Regarding the study as a whole: What seemed typical of ankylosing spondylitis blood was a TCR beta motif built from under 10 highly homologous variants.

TCRdb redid the calling of the 5' RACE reads with MiXCR, one entry per CDR3 protein. The sample has roughly 370,000 distinct CDR3 sequences, about 22% seen once. The sequencing sample was made of blood, either unsorted or a sorted T cell fraction (not recorded which). The receptors derive from a male donor with ankylosing spondylitis.

There are a few counts of this clonotype. This chain uses TRBV5-1 with TRBJ2-2; TRBD2 agrees at 13 bases. The CDR3 is 17 amino acids. The V gene end was trimmed by 4 bases and the J gene end by 6 bases; junction bases not matched to a gene: 9. Germline V lookup: CDR1 SGHRS, CDR2 YFSETQ. The CDR3 nucleotides read TGCGCCAGCAGCCCACTAGCGGGAGGGCCTTTCGCCGGGGAGCTGTTTTTT. This gives the protein CASSPLAGGPFAGELFF.

This clonotype was detected a few times. The CDR3 region is CASSDTGGWTDTQYF. The CDR3 DNA reads as TGTGCCAGCAGCGATACAGGGGGCTGGACAGATACGCAGTATTTT. This sequence joins TRBV7-9 and TRBJ2-3; 9 bases agree with TRBD1. V was pared by 5 bases and J by 3 bases, with 6 bases of the junction left unmatched. CDR1 and CDR2 from the germline V gene are SEHNR and FQNEAQ (reference sequence). This CDR3 has 15 amino acids. Drawing the rest from reference TRBV7-9 and TRBJ2-3, the complete variable domain is DTGVSQNPRHKITKRGQNVTFRCDPISEHNRLYWYRQTLGQGPEFLTYFQNEAQLEKSRLLSDRFSAERPKGSFSTLEIQRTEQGDSAMYLCASSDTGGWTDTQYFGPGTRLTVL.

The V and J genes are TRBV5-1 and TRBJ2-7; 7 bases align to TRBD1. V trimming: 2 bases; J trimming: 2 bases; junction bases outside the gene matches: 7. This CDR3 is built from 15 residues. In germline, CDR1 is SGHRS, CDR2 YFSETQ. CDR3 DNA sequence: TGCGCCAGCAGCTTAGGGTCAGGGGGAACCTACGAGCAGTACTTC. Protein: CASSLGSGGTYEQYF.

This clonotype was observed a handful of times. The rearrangement links TRBV10-1 to TRBJ1-1; no firm D call. Germline assignment: CDR1 WNHNN and CDR2 SYGVQD (reference sequence). This CDR3 is 13 amino acids long. V lost 5 bases and J lost 3, with 10 bases in between. CDR3 sequence (DNA): TGCGCCAGCAGTTTAGACACCTACACTGAAGCTTTCTTT. Its protein is CASSLDTYTEAFF.

This clonotype was seen at least ten times. This chain connects TRBV28 to TRBJ1-5, with a weak D call TRBD1 (5 bases). The germline V gene has CDR1 MDHEN and CDR2 SYDVKM. This CDR3 has 15 residues. Trimming shortened V by 6 bases and J by 4 bases, and 16 bases separated the two germline ends. The CDR3 is CASRHRDWGNQPQHF. The CDR3 nucleotides read TGTGCCAGCAGGCACCGGGACTGGGGAAATCAGCCCCAGCATTTT.

As concerns this clonotype: The junction differs from germline at one of its ends, possibly a read error. The chain employs TRBV20-1 and TRBJ2-7, with D tentatively TRBD1 or TRBD2 (5 bases each). CDR1 is DFQATT, CDR2 SNEGSKA, per germline (reference sequence). The CDR3 has 11 amino acids. CDR3 region: CSASVRQEDNF. CDR3 bases: TGCAGTGCTAGCGTAAGGCAGGAGGACAACTTC.

The sample holds a few counts of this clonotype. The CDR3 DNA reads as TGTGCCAGCAGTGAAAGACAGGGAAACTATGGCTACACCTTC. Its translation is CASSERQGNYGYTF. The chain carries TRBV6-1 and TRBJ1-2; TRBD1 aligns across 7 bases. The germline CDR1 and CDR2 sequences are MNHNS and SASEGT. The length of the CDR3 is 14 residues. V was clipped by 2 bases and J by 2 bases; unmatched bases: 2.

This clonotype was detected a few times. The chain carries TRBV20-1 and TRBJ2-7, with 7 bases aligning to TRBD1. This CDR3 is 13 amino acids long. J was trimmed by 5 bases and V by 6 bases; bases with no gene match: 10. Germline assignment: CDR1 DFQATT and CDR2 SNEGSKA (reference sequence). The CDR3 DNA sequence: TGCAGTGCAAACCGACAGGGACCCCACGAGCAGTACTTC. It translates to CSANRQGPHEQYF.

This clonotype was observed at least ten times. At one end, the junction sequence differs from germline, possibly due to a read error. V usage is TRBV5-1 and J usage is TRBJ2-3, with D hard to call. This CDR3 comprises 13 residues. Germline V gene sequence: CDR1 SGHRS, CDR2 YFSETQ. CDR3 region: CASSSPTKDMQYF. In nucleotides, the CDR3 is TGCGCCAGCAGCTCTCCGACAAAAGATATGCAGTATTTT.

The table lists this clonotype with a few counts. CDR3 sequence reads: CASRRGPTYEQYF. The CDR3 DNA reads TGTGCCAGCCGCAGGGGTCCAACCTACGAGCAGTACTTC. This chain uses TRBV6-2 or TRBV6-3 with TRBJ2-7; possibly TRBD1 for D (6 bases). CDR3 length: 13 residues. V lost 8 bases and J 2 bases, leaving 13 bases between the germline ends. Germline V gene data show CDR1 as MNHEY and CDR2 as SVGEGT.